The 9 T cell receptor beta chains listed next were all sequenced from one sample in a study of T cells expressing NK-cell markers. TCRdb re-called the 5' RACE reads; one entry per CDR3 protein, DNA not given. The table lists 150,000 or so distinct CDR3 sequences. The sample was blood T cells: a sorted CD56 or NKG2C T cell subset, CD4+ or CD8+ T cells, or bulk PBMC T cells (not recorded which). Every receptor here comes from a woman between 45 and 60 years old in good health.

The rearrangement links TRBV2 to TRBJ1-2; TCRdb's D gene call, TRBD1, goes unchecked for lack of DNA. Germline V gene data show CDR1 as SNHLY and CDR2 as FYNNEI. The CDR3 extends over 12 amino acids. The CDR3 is CASQGQGSGYTF.

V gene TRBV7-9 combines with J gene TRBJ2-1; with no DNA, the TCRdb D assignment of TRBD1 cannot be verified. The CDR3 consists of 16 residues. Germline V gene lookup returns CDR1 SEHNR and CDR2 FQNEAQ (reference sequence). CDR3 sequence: CASSGRLATRGHEQFF.

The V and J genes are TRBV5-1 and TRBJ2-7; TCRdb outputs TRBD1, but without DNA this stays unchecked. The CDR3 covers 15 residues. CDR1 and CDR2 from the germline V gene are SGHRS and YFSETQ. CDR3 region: CASSSRDRGPYEQYF.

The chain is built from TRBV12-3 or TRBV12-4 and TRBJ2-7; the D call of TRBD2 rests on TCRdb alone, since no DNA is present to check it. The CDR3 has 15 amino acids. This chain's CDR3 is CASSLDPGLPYEQYF.

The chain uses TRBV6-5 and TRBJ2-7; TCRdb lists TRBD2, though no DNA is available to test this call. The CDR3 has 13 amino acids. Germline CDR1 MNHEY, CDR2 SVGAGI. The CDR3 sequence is CASRREGFYEQYF.

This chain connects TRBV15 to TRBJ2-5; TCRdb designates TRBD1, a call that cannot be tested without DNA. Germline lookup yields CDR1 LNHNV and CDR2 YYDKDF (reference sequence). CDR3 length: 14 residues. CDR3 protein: CATSGQGRQETQYF.

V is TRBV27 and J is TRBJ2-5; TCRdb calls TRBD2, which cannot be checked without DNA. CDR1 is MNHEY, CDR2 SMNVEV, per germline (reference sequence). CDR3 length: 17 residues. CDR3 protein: CASSPGPGHIYGETQYF.

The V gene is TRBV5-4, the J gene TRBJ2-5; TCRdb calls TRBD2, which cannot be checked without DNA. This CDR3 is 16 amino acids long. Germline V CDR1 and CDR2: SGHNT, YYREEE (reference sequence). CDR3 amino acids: CASSSGTSGIGETQYF.

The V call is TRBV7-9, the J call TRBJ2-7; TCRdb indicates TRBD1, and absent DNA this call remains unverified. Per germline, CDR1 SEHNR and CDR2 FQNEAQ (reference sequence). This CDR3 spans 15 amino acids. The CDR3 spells CASSSDSALTYEQYF.